These 2 T cell receptor beta chains were all obtained from the same sample, sequenced in a study of OX40 agonist ivuxolimab in advanced cancers. The assay was immunoSEQ multiplex PCR, and TCRdb's table has in-frame clones only and misses some. The sample has 70,000 to 75,000 clones; just over 85% are singletons. The sample consisted of CD4+ or CD8+ T cells sorted from blood, taken in a trial of the OX40 agonist ivuxolimab. These receptors all stem from an adult with an advanced solid tumor such as melanoma, head and neck, liver or kidney cancer.

The V call is TRBV5-1, the J call TRBJ2-2, with a weak D call TRBD2 (7 bases). Looked up from germline, CDR1 is SGHRS and CDR2 is YFSETQ. V lost 0 bases, J lost 5 bases, and 11 bases lay in between. The CDR3 length is 15 residues. CDR3 residues: CASSLDGGPTGELFF. DNA of the CDR3: TGCGCCAGCAGCTTGGACGGGGGGCCTACCGGGGAGCTGTTTTTT.

This clone has just one count. The chain links TRBV21-1 to TRBJ1-5; the table gives TRBD1 as D, unverified against the DNA. TRBV21-1 is given as a pseudogene. The CDR3 is 16 residues long. CDR3 in amino acids: CASSKKTPPSEQPQHF. For the CDR3, the DNA is TGTGCCAGCAGCAAAAAAACCCCCCCTTCAGAACAGCCCCAGCATTTT.